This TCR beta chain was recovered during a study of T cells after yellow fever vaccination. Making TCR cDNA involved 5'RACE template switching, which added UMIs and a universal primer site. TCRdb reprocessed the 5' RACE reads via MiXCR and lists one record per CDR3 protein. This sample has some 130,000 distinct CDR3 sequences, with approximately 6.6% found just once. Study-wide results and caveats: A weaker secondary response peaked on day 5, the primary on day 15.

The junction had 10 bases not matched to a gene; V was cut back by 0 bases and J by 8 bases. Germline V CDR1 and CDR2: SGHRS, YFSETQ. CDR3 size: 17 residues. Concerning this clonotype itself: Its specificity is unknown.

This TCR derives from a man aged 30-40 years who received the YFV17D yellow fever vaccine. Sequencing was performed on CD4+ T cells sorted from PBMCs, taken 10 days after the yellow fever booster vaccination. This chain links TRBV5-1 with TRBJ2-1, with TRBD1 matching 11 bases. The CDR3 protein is CASSLEVGTGGNYEQFF. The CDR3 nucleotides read TGCGCCAGCAGCTTGGAAGTCGGGACAGGGGGTAATTATGAGCAGTTCTTC.